The rows below give T cell receptor beta chains drawn from one sample of a study of radiation and T cells in renal cell carcinoma. Clones were read by immunoSEQ multiplex PCR, and TCRdb kept only the in-frame ones, dropping some. Of around 130,000 clones listed, 75% to 90% are singletons. The material was blood, obtained from a patient whose treatment included radiotherapy and nephrectomy. The receptors stem from an older woman with renal cell carcinoma. CDR3s include the opening cysteine and the closing phenylalanine or tryptophan. D genes are given only for firm matches. Rows may omit the clone size; those that give it use once, few, many or a size class.

v_gene: TRBV6-6
d_gene: TRBD1
abundance: -
len: 13
j_gene: TRBJ2-7
CDR3nt: TGTGCCAGCAGTTACGGGACAGGCCTAGAGCAGTACTTC
CDR3aa: CASSYGTGLEQYF

v_gene: TRBV5-4
d_gene: -
abundance: -
len: 14
j_gene: TRBJ1-4
CDR3nt: TGTGCCAGCGGCCGCGGGGGCCCTAATGAAAAACTGTTTTTT
CDR3aa: CASGRGGPNEKLFF

v_gene: TRBV5-1
d_gene: TRBD1
abundance: -
len: 14
j_gene: TRBJ1-6
CDR3nt: TGCGCCAGCAGCCCGGGACAGGGGCAATCACCCCTCCACTTT
CDR3aa: CASSPGQGQSPLHF

v_gene: TRBV4-1
d_gene: -
abundance: -
len: 15
j_gene: TRBJ1-1
CDR3nt: TGCGCCAGCAGCCAGCAGCAGGGGACGTGGACTGAAGCTTTCTTT
CDR3aa: CASSQQQGTWTEAFF

v_gene: TRBV27
d_gene: -
abundance: -
len: 15
j_gene: TRBJ2-2
CDR3nt: TGTGCCAGCAGTTTGCGGGACAGAGTCACCGGGGAGCTGTTTTTT
CDR3aa: CASSLRDRVTGELFF

v_gene: TRBV5-1
d_gene: TRBD1
abundance: -
len: 15
j_gene: TRBJ1-6
CDR3nt: TGTGCCAGCAGCTCGGACAGGGTGATGAATTCACCCCTCCACTTT
CDR3aa: CASSSDRVMNSPLHF

v_gene: TRBV29-1
d_gene: -
abundance: once
len: 14
j_gene: TRBJ2-3
CDR3nt: TGCAGCGTTGATAGGCCCCAAGGCACAGATACGCAGTATTTT
CDR3aa: CSVDRPQGTDTQYF

v_gene: TRBV7-9
d_gene: -
abundance: -
len: 16
j_gene: TRBJ1-5
CDR3nt: TGTGCCAGCAGCTTAGGAGGGGGGCATAGCAATCAGCCCCAGCATTTT
CDR3aa: CASSLGGGHSNQPQHF

v_gene: TRBV14
d_gene: TRBD2
abundance: -
len: 23
j_gene: TRBJ2-3
CDR3nt: TGTGCCAGCAGCCAGGAGACAGGCGCTATATTTACTAGCGGGAGAAGTCTGGCAGATACGCAGTATTTT
CDR3aa: CASSQETGAIFTSGRSLADTQYF

v_gene: TRBV20-1
d_gene: -
abundance: medium-sized
len: 11
j_gene: TRBJ1-2
CDR3nt: TGCAGTGCTAGCCAGACCTATGGCTACACCTTC
CDR3aa: CSASQTYGYTF

v_gene: TRBV11-1
d_gene: TRBD1
abundance: -
len: 13
j_gene: TRBJ2-7
CDR3nt: TGTGCCAGCGGGACAGGGAAGTCCTACGAGCAGTACTTC
CDR3aa: CASGTGKSYEQYF

v_gene: TRBV5-4
d_gene: -
abundance: -
len: 14
j_gene: TRBJ2-6
CDR3nt: TGTGCCAGCAGCCGGACAGTTGGGGCCAACGTCCTGACTTTC
CDR3aa: CASSRTVGANVLTF

v_gene: TRBV6-6
d_gene: TRBD1
abundance: few
len: 14
j_gene: TRBJ1-2
CDR3nt: TGTGCCAGCAGTTCCCGGACAGGGAACTATGGCTACACCTTC
CDR3aa: CASSSRTGNYGYTF

v_gene: TRBV15
d_gene: -
abundance: -
len: 16
j_gene: TRBJ1-3
CDR3nt: TGTGCCACCAGCAGAGAGTTCCAGGCTTCTGGAAACACCATATATTTT
CDR3aa: CATSREFQASGNTIYF

v_gene: TRBV14
d_gene: TRBD1
abundance: once
len: 16
j_gene: TRBJ2-7
CDR3nt: TGTGCCAGCAGCCAAGTAGAAGGACAGGGGGCCTACGAGCAGTACTTC
CDR3aa: CASSQVEGQGAYEQYF

v_gene: TRBV28
d_gene: TRBD1
abundance: -
len: 15
j_gene: TRBJ1-2
CDR3nt: TGTGCCAGCATCCGTGCCAGGGGGGTTAGATATGGCTACACCTTC
CDR3aa: CASIRARGVRYGYTF

v_gene: TRBV5-1
d_gene: -
abundance: few
len: 16
j_gene: TRBJ1-1
CDR3nt: TGCGCCAGCAGCTTGGATGGCGCCTCCATGAACACTGAAGCTTTCTTT
CDR3aa: CASSLDGASMNTEAFF

v_gene: TRBV2
d_gene: -
abundance: -
len: 14
j_gene: TRBJ2-5
CDR3nt: TGTGCCAGCAGTACCGGGGGGCCGAGGGAGACCCAGTACTTC
CDR3aa: CASSTGGPRETQYF

v_gene: TRBV2
d_gene: -
abundance: few
len: 14
j_gene: TRBJ1-2
CDR3nt: TGTGCCAGCAGTGATAACAGGGTGTTCGATGGCTACACCTTC
CDR3aa: CASSDNRVFDGYTF

v_gene: TRBV7-9
d_gene: -
abundance: -
len: 15
j_gene: TRBJ1-2
CDR3nt: TGTGCCAGCAGCTTTCCCCTAGGACCGAGCTATGGCTACACCTTC
CDR3aa: CASSFPLGPSYGYTF

v_gene: TRBV7-9
d_gene: TRBD1
abundance: -
len: 17
j_gene: TRBJ2-1
CDR3nt: TGTGCCAGCAGCTCCCGACCCGGACAGGGGAAGGGGTACGAGCAGTTCTTC
CDR3aa: CASSSRPGQGKGYEQFF

v_gene: TRBV11-2
d_gene: -
abundance: -
len: 15
j_gene: TRBJ1-5
CDR3nt: TGTGCCAGCAGCTTAGGTGGCAATAGCAATCAGCCCCAGCATTTT
CDR3aa: CASSLGGNSNQPQHF

v_gene: TRBV6-5
d_gene: TRBD2
abundance: -
len: 14
j_gene: TRBJ2-7
CDR3nt: TGTGCCAGCAGCCCCACAGCGGGACGCTACGAGCAGTACTTC
CDR3aa: CASSPTAGRYEQYF

v_gene: TRBV5-6
d_gene: -
abundance: -
len: 13
j_gene: TRBJ2-2
CDR3nt: TGTGCCAGCAGCTTGGCAAACACCGGGGAGCTGTTTTTT
CDR3aa: CASSLANTGELFF

v_gene: TRBV6-6
d_gene: TRBD1
abundance: -
len: 14
j_gene: TRBJ2-7
CDR3nt: TGTGCCAGCAGCCTGGGACAGGGAGACCACGAGCAGTACTTC
CDR3aa: CASSLGQGDHEQYF

v_gene: TRBV7-9
d_gene: TRBD2
abundance: -
len: 16
j_gene: TRBJ2-2
CDR3nt: TGTGCCAGCAGCCCGCGGGGCGGGAGAGGCACCGGGGAGCTGTTTTTT
CDR3aa: CASSPRGGRGTGELFF

v_gene: TRBV5-1
d_gene: -
abundance: few
len: 14
j_gene: TRBJ2-3
CDR3nt: TGCGCCAGCAGCTTGGCGCTAAGCACAGATACGCAGTATTTT
CDR3aa: CASSLALSTDTQYF

v_gene: TRBV27
d_gene: TRBD1
abundance: -
len: 14
j_gene: TRBJ1-1
CDR3nt: TGTGCCAGCAGTTTATCCGGACAGGGCGCTGAAGCTTTCTTT
CDR3aa: CASSLSGQGAEAFF

v_gene: TRBV18
d_gene: -
abundance: once
len: 14
j_gene: TRBJ2-2
CDR3nt: TGTGCCAGCTCACCAAGCAGGGATACCGGGGAGCTGTTTTTT
CDR3aa: CASSPSRDTGELFF

v_gene: TRBV9
d_gene: -
abundance: -
len: 15
j_gene: TRBJ2-2
CDR3nt: TGTGCCAGCAGCGTAGACAGGGCGGACACCGGGGAGCTGTTTTTT
CDR3aa: CASSVDRADTGELFF

v_gene: TRBV25-1
d_gene: -
abundance: few
len: 14
j_gene: TRBJ1-4
CDR3nt: TGTGCCAGCAGCCAGGGGTTGGCTAATGAAAAACTGTTTTTT
CDR3aa: CASSQGLANEKLFF

v_gene: TRBV7-2
d_gene: TRBD1
abundance: -
len: 15
j_gene: TRBJ1-3
CDR3nt: TGTGCCAGCAGCTATACGACAGGGCCTGGAAACACCATATATTTT
CDR3aa: CASSYTTGPGNTIYF

v_gene: TRBV29-1
d_gene: TRBD2
abundance: -
len: 13
j_gene: TRBJ2-7
CDR3nt: TGCAGCGTTGAAGGGGCGGGAGCCTACGAGCAGTACTTC
CDR3aa: CSVEGAGAYEQYF

v_gene: TRBV2
d_gene: TRBD2
abundance: once
len: 15
j_gene: TRBJ2-1
CDR3nt: TGTGCCAGCAGACGACTAGCGGGAGGGCCCAATGAGCAGTTCTTC
CDR3aa: CASRRLAGGPNEQFF

v_gene: TRBV2
d_gene: -
abundance: -
len: 13
j_gene: TRBJ2-5
CDR3nt: TGTGCCAGCAGAGAGGGAGCCATCGGGACCCAGTACTTC
CDR3aa: CASREGAIGTQYF

v_gene: TRBV7-9
d_gene: -
abundance: -
len: 15
j_gene: TRBJ1-5
CDR3nt: TGTGCCAGCAGCGGAACAGGAACTAGCAATCAGCCCCAGCATTTT
CDR3aa: CASSGTGTSNQPQHF

v_gene: TRBV28
d_gene: TRBD2
abundance: -
len: 17
j_gene: TRBJ2-1
CDR3nt: TGTGCCAGCAATTCCCCCCGGTTAGCGGGAGTCTACAATGAGCAGTTCTTC
CDR3aa: CASNSPRLAGVYNEQFF

v_gene: TRBV11-2
d_gene: -
abundance: -
len: 14
j_gene: TRBJ1-1
CDR3nt: TGTGCCAGCAGCTTTTACCCAGAGAACACTGAAGCTTTCTTT
CDR3aa: CASSFYPENTEAFF

v_gene: TRBV15
d_gene: -
abundance: -
len: 14
j_gene: TRBJ2-7
CDR3nt: TGTGCCACCAGCTCCCTCTCCCCCGCCTACGAGCAGTACTTC
CDR3aa: CATSSLSPAYEQYF

v_gene: TRBV28
d_gene: TRBD1
abundance: once
len: 14
j_gene: TRBJ2-1
CDR3nt: TGTGCCAGCAGCGACAGGGTGGGGTACCATGAGCAGTTCTTC
CDR3aa: CASSDRVGYHEQFF

v_gene: TRBV5-4
d_gene: -
abundance: -
len: 12
j_gene: TRBJ2-1
CDR3nt: TGTGCCAGCGGAACCCAGGGCGATGAGCAGTTCTTC
CDR3aa: CASGTQGDEQFF

v_gene: TRBV6-6
d_gene: TRBD2
abundance: -
len: 15
j_gene: TRBJ2-3
CDR3nt: TGTGCCAGCAGAGGACTAGCGGGAGCTCAAGATACGCAGTATTTT
CDR3aa: CASRGLAGAQDTQYF

v_gene: TRBV19
d_gene: -
abundance: -
len: 11
j_gene: TRBJ2-3
CDR3nt: TGTGCCACAAACCAGGCAGATACGCAGTATTTT
CDR3aa: CATNQADTQYF

v_gene: TRBV19
d_gene: -
abundance: -
len: 17
j_gene: TRBJ1-5
CDR3nt: TGTGCCAGTAGTTCCCCCCCGGGTACTCTAAGCAATCAGCCCCAGCATTTT
CDR3aa: CASSSPPGTLSNQPQHF

v_gene: TRBV5-1
d_gene: TRBD1
abundance: -
len: 16
j_gene: TRBJ1-4
CDR3nt: TGCGCCAGCAGCGTTGGGGGGACAGCCAGTAATGAAAAACTGTTTTTT
CDR3aa: CASSVGGTASNEKLFF

v_gene: TRBV5-1
d_gene: -
abundance: once
len: 14
j_gene: TRBJ1-3
CDR3nt: TGCGCCAGCAGCTTGGGACACGGAGGAAACACCATATATTTT
CDR3aa: CASSLGHGGNTIYF

v_gene: TRBV7-6
d_gene: TRBD2
abundance: -
len: 15
j_gene: TRBJ2-7
CDR3nt: TGTGCCAGCAGCTTAGCCGGGGGGTTTGCCTACGAGCAGTACTTC
CDR3aa: CASSLAGGFAYEQYF

v_gene: TRBV28
d_gene: TRBD2
abundance: -
len: 16
j_gene: TRBJ2-2
CDR3nt: TGTGCCAGCAGTTTACCAGGACTAGCGTTCGCCGGGGAGCTGTTTTTT
CDR3aa: CASSLPGLAFAGELFF

v_gene: TRBV6-5
d_gene: TRBD1
abundance: -
len: 15
j_gene: TRBJ2-7
CDR3nt: TGTGCCAGCAGTCCGAGGACAGGGTACATCCACGAGCAGTACTTC
CDR3aa: CASSPRTGYIHEQYF

v_gene: TRBV6-5
d_gene: TRBD1
abundance: -
len: 15
j_gene: TRBJ2-2
CDR3nt: TGTGCCAGCAGGACTACCGACACAGGGGCCGGGGAGCTGTTTTTT
CDR3aa: CASRTTDTGAGELFF

v_gene: TRBV6-5
d_gene: -
abundance: -
len: 13
j_gene: TRBJ1-1
CDR3nt: TGTGCCAGCAGGCGACAGTCGAACACTGAAGCTTTCTTT
CDR3aa: CASRRQSNTEAFF

v_gene: TRBV7-3
d_gene: TRBD1
abundance: -
len: 17
j_gene: TRBJ1-2
CDR3nt: TGTGCCAGCAGCCCCGGGACAGGGAAGCCACAAAAATATGGCTACACCTTC
CDR3aa: CASSPGTGKPQKYGYTF

v_gene: TRBV20-1
d_gene: -
abundance: -
len: 11
j_gene: TRBJ2-1
CDR3nt: TGCAGCGCCTTAGCGGCCAATGAGCAGTTCTTC
CDR3aa: CSALAANEQFF

v_gene: TRBV5-4
d_gene: TRBD2
abundance: -
len: 16
j_gene: TRBJ2-2
CDR3nt: TGTGCCAGCAGCAGAGGGACTAGCGGGAGTCTAGGGGAGCTGTTTTTT
CDR3aa: CASSRGTSGSLGELFF

v_gene: TRBV7-9
d_gene: -
abundance: once
len: 16
j_gene: TRBJ1-1
CDR3nt: TGTGCCAGCACCCTCCTCAAAGACGGGGGGAACACTGAAGCTTTCTTT
CDR3aa: CASTLLKDGGNTEAFF

v_gene: TRBV7-2
d_gene: TRBD2
abundance: few
len: 18
j_gene: TRBJ2-2
CDR3nt: TGTGCCAGCAGCTTAAATAGCGGGGGGGCTCTGGTGACCGGGGAGCTGTTTTTT
CDR3aa: CASSLNSGGALVTGELFF

v_gene: TRBV6-4
d_gene: -
abundance: once
len: 14
j_gene: TRBJ2-7
CDR3nt: TGTGCCAGCAGTGAATGGGCAGGAGATTACGAGCAGTACTTC
CDR3aa: CASSEWAGDYEQYF

v_gene: TRBV6-5
d_gene: TRBD2
abundance: -
len: 16
j_gene: TRBJ2-7
CDR3nt: TGTGCCAGCAGTTGGACCCCCAGCGGGAGGGCCTACGAGCAGTACTTC
CDR3aa: CASSWTPSGRAYEQYF